The present T cell receptor beta chain was sequenced within a study of cytomegalovirus exposure and HLA in healthy donors. Study-level points and caveats: The majority of TCR sequences were rare, yet some public TCRs appeared in many donors. The majority of CMV-associated TCR beta chains were reported as apparently HLA-restricted in a later analysis.

As for this clone: Antigen specificity is unknown. The sample contains more than one DNA sequence encoding this CDR3.

Trimming cost V 2 bases and J 4 bases; bases outside gene matches: 4. Germline lookup yields CDR1 MNHEY and CDR2 SVGAGI. This CDR3 has 14 amino acids. It was with 60 Vbeta and 13 Jbeta primers that the PCR ran. Method: immunoSEQ multiplex PCR; TCRdb's copy keeps in-frame clones and lacks some. Of roughly 180,000 clones in the sample, roughly 80% are singletons; the top ten hold around 2.6%. The sequence derives from a female donor in good health and CMV-seronegative. Sequenced input: PBMCs. This chain connects TRBV6-5 to TRBJ1-2; 7 bases map to TRBD1. CDR3 nucleotides: TGTGCCAGCAGTTACGGGGGACAGCCCTATGGCTACACCTTC. Its translation: CASSYGGQPYGYTF.